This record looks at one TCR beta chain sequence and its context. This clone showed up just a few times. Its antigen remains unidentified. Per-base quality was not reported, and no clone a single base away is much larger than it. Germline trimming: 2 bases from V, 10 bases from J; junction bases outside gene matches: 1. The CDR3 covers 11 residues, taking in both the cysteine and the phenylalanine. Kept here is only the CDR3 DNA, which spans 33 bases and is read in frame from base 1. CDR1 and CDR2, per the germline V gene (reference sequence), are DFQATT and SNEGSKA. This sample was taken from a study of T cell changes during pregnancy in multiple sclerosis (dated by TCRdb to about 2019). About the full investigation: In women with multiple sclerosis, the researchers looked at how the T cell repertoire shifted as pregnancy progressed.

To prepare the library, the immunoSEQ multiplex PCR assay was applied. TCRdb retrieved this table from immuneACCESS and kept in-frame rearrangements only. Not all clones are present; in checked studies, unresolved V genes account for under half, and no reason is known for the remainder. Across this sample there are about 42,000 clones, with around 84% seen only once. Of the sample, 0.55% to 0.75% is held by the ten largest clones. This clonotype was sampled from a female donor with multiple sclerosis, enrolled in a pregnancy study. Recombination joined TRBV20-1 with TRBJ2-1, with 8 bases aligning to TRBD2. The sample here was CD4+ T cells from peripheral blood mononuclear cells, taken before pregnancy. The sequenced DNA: TGCAGTGCTAGAAGGACTAGCGAGCAGTTCTTC. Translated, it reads CSARRTSEQFF.